This T cell receptor (beta chain) was retrieved from a study of T cells in localized non-small cell lung cancer. The V end was cut by 3 bases, the J end by 6 bases, with 16 bases between. The germline V gene encodes CDR1 KGHSH and CDR2 LQKENI. The CDR3 loop spans 15 amino acids. Sequencing was performed with immunoSEQ multiplex PCR; in TCRdb, only in-frame clones are kept and a portion is missing. The sample has thousands of clones; over 35% are singletons. This clone turned up a few times. The source of this sequence is a woman between 35 and 70 years old with stage I lung adenocarcinoma. Sequenced material: normal lung tissue next to the tumor, taken before any cancer treatment. The V call is TRBV18, the J call TRBJ2-3; weak D call: TRBD1 (8 bases). This CDR3 reads CASSPRGQGGDTQYF. The CDR3, as DNA: TGTGCCAGCTCACCTAGAGGACAGGGAGGGGATACGCAGTATTTT.